Reported below is one TCR beta chain. Its antigen is still unknown. Germline V gives CDR1 LGHNA, CDR2 YNFKEQ. This CDR3 is built from 14 residues. Trimming stripped 4 bases from V and 3 bases from J, with 12 bases between. Repertoires were generated with immunoSEQ multiplex PCR, while TCRdb's copy carries only in-frame clones and drops some. Of more than 65,000 clones in the sample, 90% to 95% were seen once. The data stem from a study of OX40 agonist ivuxolimab in advanced cancers. Study details: Eligibility admitted prior anti-PD-1, anti-PD-L1 or anti-CTLA-4 therapy; about 40% had some. Partial responses were recorded for three patients, including one with hepatocellular carcinoma and two with cutaneous melanoma.

Peripheral blood came from all dose cohorts at three timepoints. Findings and caveats of the study: Still undetermined is the antigen specificity of the expanded peripheral T cells.

The input for sequencing was CD4+ or CD8+ T cells sorted from blood, taken in a trial of the OX40 agonist ivuxolimab. The source is an adult with an advanced solid tumor such as melanoma, head and neck, liver or kidney cancer. This sequence joins TRBV4-2 and TRBJ1-1; weak D call: TRBD1 (5 bases). The CDR3 bases are TGTGCCAGCAGCCCAGGACAAAGGCACACTGAAGCTTTCTTT. Encoded protein: CASSPGQRHTEAFF.